This T cell receptor (beta chain) came from a study of T cell responses to AZD1222 COVID-19 vaccine listed by TCRdb under 2021. Regarding the study in general: AZD1222 recipients with second doses at about 4 weeks or about 12 weeks were pooled, because spike-specific TCR depth and breadth did not differ between schedules. A total of approximately 240 trial participants underwent TCR sequencing, of whom 200 to 220 had received two doses of AZD1222 and approximately 26 had received two doses of the MenACWY control vaccine. Trial participants were enrolled by age into 18-55, 56-69 and 70-plus year subgroups, with about 150, 28 and 57 TCR-sequenced participants respectively.

Read against the paper, the sample's time point label means: baseline before first vaccination. Vaccinee samples came from UK trials COV001 and COV002, including a single-blind randomized controlled phase 2/3 trial of AZD1222 (ChAdOx1 nCoV-19) in healthy adults. For TCRbeta chain sequencing, PBMC samples from trial participants were taken at day 0 and at day 28 after the second dose. Remarks on this clone: This receptor's antigen is unknown. The input lacks base qualities; no much larger clone sits a single base away.

The CDR3 regions of human TCRbeta chains were analyzed by immunosequencing. The authors processed their data as follows. TCRs in the repertoires were matched against a reference library of SARS-CoV-2-specific TCRs that had been generated with the MIRA antigen-specificity platform. Breadth was defined as the fraction of unique TCRs that were SARS-CoV-2-associated, and depth was defined as the fraction of total T cells that were SARS-CoV-2-associated. Using the MIRA data, each spike-specific TCR was mapped to the spike region that the TCR reacts to and placed in a CD4 or CD8 class. Log10-transformed breadth and depth values were compared by one-way ANOVA with Sidak's multiple comparisons tests. Not all clones reach the TCRdb copy of this immuneACCESS table, which keeps in-frame sequences only. Checked studies attribute under half of the gap to unresolved V genes and leave the rest unexplained. D and trimming were read from the DNA, whereas the V and J calls and clone size are those reported in that table. Across this sample there are 120,000 or so clones, with about four fifths seen only once. The ten largest clones take up approximately 5% of the sample.

Summary of the overall study and its limitations: Participants were mostly white British, with more females than males. The authors suggested clonal diversity may have been underestimated. The 56-69-year group was small, and its depth increase did not reach significance, likely because of low power. No day 14 peak-response samples were available, so repertoires were characterized only after the peak T cell response. Nearly half of unique spike-specific TCRs reportedly recognized epitopes outside regions mutated in the B.1.351 and B.1.1.7 variants. Spike-specific TCR breadth and depth rose significantly after two AZD1222 doses compared with day 0 and with MenACWY recipients. Conclusions about previously exposed vaccinees were limited because only six or seven AZD1222 recipients were SARS-CoV-2 seropositive at baseline. The vaccine-associated CD4 TCRs covered the entire spike protein, and the dominant responses fell in regions 160-218 and 743-854.

This TCR derives from an adult in good health. Source: peripheral blood, taken on day 0 of AZD1222 vaccination.

The DNA reads TGTGCCAGCAGCGTGGGCAGAATGAACACCGGGGAGCTGTTTTTT. Translated, this is CASSVGRMNTGELFF. The sequence is built from TRBV9 and TRBJ2-2, with the D gene uncertain. Sequences SGDLS (CDR1) and YYNGEE (CDR2) are obtained from the germline V gene. V loses 2 bases, J loses 1 base, and the germline ends lie 9 bases apart. The CDR3 runs 15 amino acids, cysteine and phenylalanine included. Of all the DNA, just the CDR3 is kept, 45 bases in frame from base 1.